Described below is a single T cell receptor (beta chain) sequence and its context. These data belong to a study of cytomegalovirus exposure and HLA in healthy donors. In germline, CDR1 is LGHNA, CDR2 YSLEER. Trimming pared 0 bases from V and 13 bases from J, leaving 19 bases between. The CDR3 loop spans 16 amino acids. Data came from immunoSEQ multiplex PCR; TCRdb stores just in-frame clones and leaves some out. The sample carries around 150,000 clones, 85% recorded once. This TCR was sampled from a man aged 25-45 years in good health and CMV-seropositive. The chain recombines TRBV4-3 with TRBJ1-6, with a weak D call TRBD1 (5 bases). Sequenced input: PBMCs. For the CDR3, the DNA is TGCGCCAGCAGCCAAGAGGGGAACTTTTACGGGGGGCCCCTCCACTTT. Translating it yields CASSQEGNFYGGPLHF.